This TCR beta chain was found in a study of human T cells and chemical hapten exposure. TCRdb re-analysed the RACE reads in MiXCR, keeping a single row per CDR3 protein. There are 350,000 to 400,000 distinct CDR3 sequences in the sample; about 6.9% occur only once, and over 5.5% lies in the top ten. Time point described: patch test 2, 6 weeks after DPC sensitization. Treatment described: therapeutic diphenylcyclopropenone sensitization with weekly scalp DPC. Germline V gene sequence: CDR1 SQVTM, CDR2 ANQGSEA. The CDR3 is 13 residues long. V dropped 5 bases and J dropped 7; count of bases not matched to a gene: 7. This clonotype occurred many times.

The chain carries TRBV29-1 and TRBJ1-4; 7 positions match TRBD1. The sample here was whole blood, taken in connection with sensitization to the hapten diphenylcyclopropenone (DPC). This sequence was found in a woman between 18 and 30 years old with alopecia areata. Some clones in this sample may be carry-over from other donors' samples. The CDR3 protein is CSVRQGVTEKLFF. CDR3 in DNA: TGCAGCGTTCGTCAGGGGGTCACTGAAAAACTGTTTTTT.